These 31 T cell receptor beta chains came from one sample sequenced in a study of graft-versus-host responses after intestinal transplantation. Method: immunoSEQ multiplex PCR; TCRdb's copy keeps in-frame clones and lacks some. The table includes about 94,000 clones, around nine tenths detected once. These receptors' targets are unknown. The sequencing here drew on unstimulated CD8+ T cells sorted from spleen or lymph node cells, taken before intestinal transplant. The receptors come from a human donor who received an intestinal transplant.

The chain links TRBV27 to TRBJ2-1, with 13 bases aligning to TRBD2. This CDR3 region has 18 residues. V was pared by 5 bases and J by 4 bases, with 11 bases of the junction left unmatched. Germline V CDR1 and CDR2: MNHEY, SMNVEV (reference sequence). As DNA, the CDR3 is TGTGCCAGCAGTACACTAGCGGGAGGGCCTCAGGGTTACAATGAGCAGTTCTTC. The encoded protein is CASSTLAGGPQGYNEQFF.

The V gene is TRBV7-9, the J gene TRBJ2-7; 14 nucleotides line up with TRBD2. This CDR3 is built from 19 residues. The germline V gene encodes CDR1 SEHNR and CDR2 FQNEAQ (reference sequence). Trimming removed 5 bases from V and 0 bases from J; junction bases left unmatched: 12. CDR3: CASSKHWGLAGVYSYEQYF. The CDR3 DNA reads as TGTGCCAGCAGCAAACATTGGGGACTAGCGGGAGTTTACTCCTACGAGCAGTACTTC.

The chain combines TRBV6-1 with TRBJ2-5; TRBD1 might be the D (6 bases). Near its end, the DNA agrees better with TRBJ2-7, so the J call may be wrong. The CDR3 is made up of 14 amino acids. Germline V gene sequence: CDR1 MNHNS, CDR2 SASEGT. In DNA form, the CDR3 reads TGTGCCAGCATCTGGGCACAGGGAAACTACGAGCAGTACTTC. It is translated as CASIWAQGNYEQYF.

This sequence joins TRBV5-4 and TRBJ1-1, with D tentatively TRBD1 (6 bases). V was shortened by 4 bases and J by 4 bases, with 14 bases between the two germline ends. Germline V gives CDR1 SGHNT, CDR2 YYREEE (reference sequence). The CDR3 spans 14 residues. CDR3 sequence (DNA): TGTGCCAGCAGCATTTATACAGGGACCACTGAAGCTTTCTTT. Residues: CASSIYTGTTEAFF.

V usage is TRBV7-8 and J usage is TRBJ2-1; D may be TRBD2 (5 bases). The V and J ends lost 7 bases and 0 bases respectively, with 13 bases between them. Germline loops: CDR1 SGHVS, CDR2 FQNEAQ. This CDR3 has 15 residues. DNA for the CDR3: TGTGCCAGCACCCTCTCGGGGATCTCCTACAATGAGCAGTTCTTC. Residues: CASTLSGISYNEQFF.

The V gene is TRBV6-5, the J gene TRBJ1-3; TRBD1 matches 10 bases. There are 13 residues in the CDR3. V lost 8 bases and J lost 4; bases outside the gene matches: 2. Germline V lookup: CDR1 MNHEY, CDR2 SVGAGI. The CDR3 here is CASGTGEGNTIYF. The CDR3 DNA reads TGTGCCAGCGGGACAGGGGAGGGAAACACCATATATTTT.

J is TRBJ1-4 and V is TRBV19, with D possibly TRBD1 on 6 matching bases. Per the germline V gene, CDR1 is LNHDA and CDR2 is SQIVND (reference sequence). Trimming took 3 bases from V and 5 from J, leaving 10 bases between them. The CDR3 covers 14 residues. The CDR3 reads CASSILQGNEKLFF. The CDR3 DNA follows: TGTGCCAGTAGTATCTTACAGGGAAATGAAAAACTGTTTTTT.

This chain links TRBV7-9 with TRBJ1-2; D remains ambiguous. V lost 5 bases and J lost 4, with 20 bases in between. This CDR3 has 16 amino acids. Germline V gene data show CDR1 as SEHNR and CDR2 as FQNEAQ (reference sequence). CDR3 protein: CASSRSRRERRYGYTF. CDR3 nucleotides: TGTGCCAGCAGCCGTTCCAGGAGGGAAAGGCGCTATGGCTACACCTTC.

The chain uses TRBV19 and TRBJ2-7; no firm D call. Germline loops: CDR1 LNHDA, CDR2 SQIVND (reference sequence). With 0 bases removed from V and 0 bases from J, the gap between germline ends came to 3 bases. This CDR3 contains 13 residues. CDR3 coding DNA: TGTGCCAGTAGTATAGACGGCTCCTACGAGCAGTACTTC. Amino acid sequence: CASSIDGSYEQYF.

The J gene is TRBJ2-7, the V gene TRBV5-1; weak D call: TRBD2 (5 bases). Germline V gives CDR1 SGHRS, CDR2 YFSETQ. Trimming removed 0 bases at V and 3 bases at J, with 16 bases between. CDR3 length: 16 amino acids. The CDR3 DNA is TGCGCCAGCAGCTTGGCCGGGTTCCCCAGCGGCTACGAGCAGTACTTC. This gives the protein CASSLAGFPSGYEQYF.

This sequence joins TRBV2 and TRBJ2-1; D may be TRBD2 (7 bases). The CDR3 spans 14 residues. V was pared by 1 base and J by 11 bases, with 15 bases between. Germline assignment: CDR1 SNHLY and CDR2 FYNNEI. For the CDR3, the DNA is TGTGCCAGCAGTGAAGTACTAGGGGGGGCAAAGCAGTTCTTC. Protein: CASSEVLGGAKQFF.

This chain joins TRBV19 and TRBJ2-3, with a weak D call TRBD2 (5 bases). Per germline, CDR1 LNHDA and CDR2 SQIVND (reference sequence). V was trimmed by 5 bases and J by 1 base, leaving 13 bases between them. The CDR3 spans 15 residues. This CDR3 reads CASSASAAGTDTQYF. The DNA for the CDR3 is TGTGCCAGTAGTGCTTCAGCGGCCGGCACAGATACGCAGTATTTT.

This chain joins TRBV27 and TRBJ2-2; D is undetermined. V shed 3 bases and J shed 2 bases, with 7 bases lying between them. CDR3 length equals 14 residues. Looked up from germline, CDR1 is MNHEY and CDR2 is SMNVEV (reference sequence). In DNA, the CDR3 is TGTGCCAGCAGTTTTTCCCCAAACACCGGGGAGCTGTTTTTT. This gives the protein CASSFSPNTGELFF.

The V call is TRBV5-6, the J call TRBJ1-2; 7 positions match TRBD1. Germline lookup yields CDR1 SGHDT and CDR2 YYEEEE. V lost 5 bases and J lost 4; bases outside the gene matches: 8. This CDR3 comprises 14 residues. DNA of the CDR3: TGTGCCAGCAGACCACAGGGGAACCTCTATGGCTACACCTTC. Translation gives CASRPQGNLYGYTF.

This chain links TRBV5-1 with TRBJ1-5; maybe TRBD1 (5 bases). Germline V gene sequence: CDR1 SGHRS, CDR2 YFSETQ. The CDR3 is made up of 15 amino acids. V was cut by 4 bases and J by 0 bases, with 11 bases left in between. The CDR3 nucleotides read TGCGCCAGCAGCCCAGGACATTATAGCAATCAGCCCCAGCATTTT. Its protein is CASSPGHYSNQPQHF.

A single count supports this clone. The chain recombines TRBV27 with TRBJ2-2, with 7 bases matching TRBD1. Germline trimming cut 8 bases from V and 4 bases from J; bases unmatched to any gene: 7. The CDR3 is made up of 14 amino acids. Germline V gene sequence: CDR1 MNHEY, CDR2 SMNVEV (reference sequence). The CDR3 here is CASGYRGSTGELFF. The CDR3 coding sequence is TGTGCCAGCGGTTACAGGGGAAGCACCGGGGAGCTGTTTTTT.

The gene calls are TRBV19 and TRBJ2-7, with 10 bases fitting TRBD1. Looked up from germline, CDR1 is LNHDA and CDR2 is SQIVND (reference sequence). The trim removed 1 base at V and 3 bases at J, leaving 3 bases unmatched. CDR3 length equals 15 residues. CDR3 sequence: CASSIGGQGLYEQYF. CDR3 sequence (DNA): TGTGCCAGTAGTATAGGGGGACAGGGGCTCTACGAGCAGTACTTC.

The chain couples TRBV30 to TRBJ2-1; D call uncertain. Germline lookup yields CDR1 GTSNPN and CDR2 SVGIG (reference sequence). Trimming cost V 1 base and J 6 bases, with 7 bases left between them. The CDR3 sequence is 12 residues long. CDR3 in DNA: TGTGCCTGGAGTGGAATACTCAATGAGCAGTTCTTC. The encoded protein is CAWSGILNEQFF.

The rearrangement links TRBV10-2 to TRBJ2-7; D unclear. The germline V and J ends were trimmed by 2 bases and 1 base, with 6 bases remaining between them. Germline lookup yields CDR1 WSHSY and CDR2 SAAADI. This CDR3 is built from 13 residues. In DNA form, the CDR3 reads TGCGCCAGCAGTGAGGGAGTGTCCTACGAGCAGTACTTC. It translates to CASSEGVSYEQYF.

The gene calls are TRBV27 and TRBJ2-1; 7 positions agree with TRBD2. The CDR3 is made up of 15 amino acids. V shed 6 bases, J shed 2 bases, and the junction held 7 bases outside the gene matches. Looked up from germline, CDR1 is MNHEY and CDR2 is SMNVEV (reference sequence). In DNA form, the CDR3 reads TGTGCCAGCAGCCTCGGACTAGGTCCCTACAATGAGCAGTTCTTC. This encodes CASSLGLGPYNEQFF.

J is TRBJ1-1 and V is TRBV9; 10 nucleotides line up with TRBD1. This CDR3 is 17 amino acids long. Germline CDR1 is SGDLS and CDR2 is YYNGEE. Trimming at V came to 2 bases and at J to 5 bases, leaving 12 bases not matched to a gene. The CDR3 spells CASSVYGDRGIRTEAFF. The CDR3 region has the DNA TGTGCCAGCAGCGTTTACGGGGACAGGGGTATTAGGACTGAAGCTTTCTTT.

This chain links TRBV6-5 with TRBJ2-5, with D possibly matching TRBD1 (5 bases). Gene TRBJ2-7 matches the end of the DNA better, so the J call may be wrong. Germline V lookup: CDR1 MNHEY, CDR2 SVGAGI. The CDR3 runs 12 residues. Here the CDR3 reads CASSYRGYEQYF. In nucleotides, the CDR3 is TGTGCCAGCAGTTACAGGGGCTACGAGCAGTACTTC.

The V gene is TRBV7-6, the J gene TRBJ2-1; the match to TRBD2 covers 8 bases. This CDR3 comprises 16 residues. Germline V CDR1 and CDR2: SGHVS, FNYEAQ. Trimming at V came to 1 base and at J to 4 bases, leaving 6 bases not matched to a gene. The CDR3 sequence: CASSLDGAGAYNEQFF. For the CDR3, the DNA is TGTGCCAGCAGCTTAGATGGAGCGGGGGCGTACAATGAGCAGTTCTTC.

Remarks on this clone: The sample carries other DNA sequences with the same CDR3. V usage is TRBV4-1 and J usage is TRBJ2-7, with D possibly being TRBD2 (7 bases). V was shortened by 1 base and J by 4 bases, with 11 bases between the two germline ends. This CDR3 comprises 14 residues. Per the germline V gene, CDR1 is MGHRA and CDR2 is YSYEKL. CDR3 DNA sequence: TGCGCCAGCAGCCAAGGCAGGGGAGGGTACGAGCAGTACTTC. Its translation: CASSQGRGGYEQYF.

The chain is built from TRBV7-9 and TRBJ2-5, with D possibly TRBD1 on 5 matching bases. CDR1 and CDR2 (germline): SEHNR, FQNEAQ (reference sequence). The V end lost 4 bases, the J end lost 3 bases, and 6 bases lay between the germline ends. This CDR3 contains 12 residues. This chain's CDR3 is CASSWTKETQYF. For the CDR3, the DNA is TGTGCCAGCAGCTGGACAAAAGAGACCCAGTACTTC.

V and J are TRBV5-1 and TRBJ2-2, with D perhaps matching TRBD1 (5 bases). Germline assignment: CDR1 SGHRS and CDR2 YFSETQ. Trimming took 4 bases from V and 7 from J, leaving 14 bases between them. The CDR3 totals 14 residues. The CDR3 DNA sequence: TGCGCCAGCAGCCCAGACAGCTTCAGCGGGGAGCTGTTTTTT. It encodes CASSPDSFSGELFF.

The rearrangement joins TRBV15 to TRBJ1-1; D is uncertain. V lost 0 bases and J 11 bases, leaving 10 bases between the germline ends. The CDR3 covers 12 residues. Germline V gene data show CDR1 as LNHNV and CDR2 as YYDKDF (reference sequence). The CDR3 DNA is TGTGCCACCAGCAGAGATCGAGAAAAGGCTTTCTTT. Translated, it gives CATSRDREKAFF.

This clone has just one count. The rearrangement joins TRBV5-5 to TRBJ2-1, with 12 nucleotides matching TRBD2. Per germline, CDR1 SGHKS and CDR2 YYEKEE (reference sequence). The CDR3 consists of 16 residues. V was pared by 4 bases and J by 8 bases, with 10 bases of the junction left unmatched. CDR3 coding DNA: TGTGCCAGCAGCCTGACGACTAGCGGGAGATACGATGAGCAGTTCTTC. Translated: CASSLTTSGRYDEQFF. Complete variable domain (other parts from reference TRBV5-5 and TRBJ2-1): DAGVTQSPTHLIKTRGQQVTLRCSPISGHKSVSWYQQVLGQGPQFIFQYYEKEERGRGNFPDRFSARQFPNYSSELNVNALLLGDSALYLCASSLTTSGRYDEQFFGPGTRLTVL.

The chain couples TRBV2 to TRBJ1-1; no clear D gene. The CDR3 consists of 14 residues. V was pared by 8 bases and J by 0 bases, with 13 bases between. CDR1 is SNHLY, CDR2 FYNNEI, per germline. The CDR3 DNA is TGTGCCAGCCCCGGCGGGGTGGTGAACACTGAAGCTTTCTTT. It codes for CASPGGVVNTEAFF.

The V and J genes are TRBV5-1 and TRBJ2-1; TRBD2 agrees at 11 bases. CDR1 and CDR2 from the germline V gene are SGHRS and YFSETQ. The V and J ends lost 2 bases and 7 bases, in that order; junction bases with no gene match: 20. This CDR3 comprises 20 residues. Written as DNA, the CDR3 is TGCGCCAGCAGCTTACTATGGGGACTAGCGGACCCTACCTGGGGAAATGAGCAGTTCTTC. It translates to CASSLLWGLADPTWGNEQFF.

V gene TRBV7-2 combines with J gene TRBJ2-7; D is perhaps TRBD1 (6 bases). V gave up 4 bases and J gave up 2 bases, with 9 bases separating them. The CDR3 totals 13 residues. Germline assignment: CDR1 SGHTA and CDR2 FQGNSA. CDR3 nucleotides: TGTGCCAGCAGCTCGGACAGCACCTACGAGCAGTACTTC. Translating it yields CASSSDSTYEQYF.